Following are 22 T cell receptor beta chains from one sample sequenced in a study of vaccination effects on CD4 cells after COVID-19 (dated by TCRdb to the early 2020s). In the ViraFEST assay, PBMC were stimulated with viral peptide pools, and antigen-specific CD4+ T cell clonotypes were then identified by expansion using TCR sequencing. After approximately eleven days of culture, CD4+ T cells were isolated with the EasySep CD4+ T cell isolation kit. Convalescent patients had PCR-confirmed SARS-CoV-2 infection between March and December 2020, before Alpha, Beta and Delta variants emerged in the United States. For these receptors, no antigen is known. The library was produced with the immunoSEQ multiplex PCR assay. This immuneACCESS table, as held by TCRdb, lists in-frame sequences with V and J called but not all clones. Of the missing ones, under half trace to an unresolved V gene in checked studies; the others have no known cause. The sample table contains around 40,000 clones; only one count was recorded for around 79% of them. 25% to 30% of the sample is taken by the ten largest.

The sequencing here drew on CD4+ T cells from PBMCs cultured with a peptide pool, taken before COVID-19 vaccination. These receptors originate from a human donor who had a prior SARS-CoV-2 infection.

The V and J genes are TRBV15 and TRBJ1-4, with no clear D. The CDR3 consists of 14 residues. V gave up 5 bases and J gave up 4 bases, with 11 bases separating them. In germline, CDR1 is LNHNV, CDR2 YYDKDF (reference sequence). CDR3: CATSVRTLNEKLFF. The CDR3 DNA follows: TGTGCCACCAGCGTAAGGACCCTTAATGAAAAACTGTTTTTT. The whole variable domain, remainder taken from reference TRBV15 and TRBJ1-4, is DAMVIQNPRYQVTQFGKPVTLSCSQTLNHNVMYWYQQKSSQAPKLLFHYYDKDFNNEADTPDNFQSRRPNTSFCFLDIRSPGLGDTAMYLCATSVRTLNEKLFFGSGTQLSVL.

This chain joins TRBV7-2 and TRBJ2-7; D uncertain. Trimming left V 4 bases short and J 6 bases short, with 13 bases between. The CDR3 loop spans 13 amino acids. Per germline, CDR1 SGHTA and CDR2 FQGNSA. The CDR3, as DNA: TGTGCCAGCAGCTCCGACCTGACCGCCGAGCAGTACTTC. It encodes CASSSDLTAEQYF.

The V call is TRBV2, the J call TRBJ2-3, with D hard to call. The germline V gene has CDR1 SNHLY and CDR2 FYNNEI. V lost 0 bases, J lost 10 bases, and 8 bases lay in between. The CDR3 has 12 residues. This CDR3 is CASSEASPPQYF. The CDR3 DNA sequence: TGTGCCAGCAGTGAAGCCAGTCCGCCGCAGTATTTT.

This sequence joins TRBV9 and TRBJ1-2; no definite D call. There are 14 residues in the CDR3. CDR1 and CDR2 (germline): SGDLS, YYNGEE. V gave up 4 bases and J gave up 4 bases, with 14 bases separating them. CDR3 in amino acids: CASSPTDGFYGYTF. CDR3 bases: TGTGCCAGCAGCCCCACAGACGGATTCTATGGCTACACCTTC.

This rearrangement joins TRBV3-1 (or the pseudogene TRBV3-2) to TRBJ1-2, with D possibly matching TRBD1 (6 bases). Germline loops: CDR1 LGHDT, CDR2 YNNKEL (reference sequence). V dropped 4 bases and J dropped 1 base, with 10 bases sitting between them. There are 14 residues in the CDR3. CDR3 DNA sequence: TGTGCCAGCAGCCGATGGACAGATAACTATGGCTACACCTTC. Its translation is CASSRWTDNYGYTF.

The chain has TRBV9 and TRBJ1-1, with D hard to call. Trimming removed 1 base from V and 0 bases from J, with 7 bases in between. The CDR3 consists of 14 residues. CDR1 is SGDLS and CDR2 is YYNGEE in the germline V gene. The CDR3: CASSVSGVNTEAFF. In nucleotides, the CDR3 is TGTGCCAGCAGCGTATCCGGAGTGAACACTGAAGCTTTCTTT.

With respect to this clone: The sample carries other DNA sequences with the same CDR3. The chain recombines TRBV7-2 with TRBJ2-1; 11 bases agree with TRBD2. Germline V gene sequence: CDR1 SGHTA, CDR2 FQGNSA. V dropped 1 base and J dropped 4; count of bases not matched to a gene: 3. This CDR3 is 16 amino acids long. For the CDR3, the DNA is TGTGCCAGCAGCTTAGTAGGGACTAGCGGATACAATGAGCAGTTCTTC. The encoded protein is CASSLVGTSGYNEQFF.

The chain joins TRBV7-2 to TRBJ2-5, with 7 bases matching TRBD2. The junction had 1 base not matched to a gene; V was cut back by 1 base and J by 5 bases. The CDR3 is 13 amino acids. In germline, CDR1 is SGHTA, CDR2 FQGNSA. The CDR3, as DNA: TGTGCCAGCAGCTTAGGTAGCGGGGAGACCCAGTACTTC. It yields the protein CASSLGSGETQYF.

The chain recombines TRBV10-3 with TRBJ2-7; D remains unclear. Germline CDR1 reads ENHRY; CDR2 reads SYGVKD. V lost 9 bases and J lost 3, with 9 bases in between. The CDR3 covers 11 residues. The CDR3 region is CAIGQNYEQYF. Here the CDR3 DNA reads TGTGCCATTGGGCAGAACTACGAGCAGTACTTC.

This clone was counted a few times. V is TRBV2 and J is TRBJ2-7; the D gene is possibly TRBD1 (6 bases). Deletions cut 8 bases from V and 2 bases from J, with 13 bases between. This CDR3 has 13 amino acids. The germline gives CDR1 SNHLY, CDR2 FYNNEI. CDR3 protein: CASAGRGPYEQYF. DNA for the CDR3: TGTGCCAGCGCGGGCAGGGGACCCTACGAGCAGTACTTC.

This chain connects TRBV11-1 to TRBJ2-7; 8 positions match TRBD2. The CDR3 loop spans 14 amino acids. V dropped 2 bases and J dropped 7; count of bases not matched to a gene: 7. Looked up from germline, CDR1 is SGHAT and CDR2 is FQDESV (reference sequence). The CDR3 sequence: CASSLYEREYEQYF. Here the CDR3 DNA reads TGTGCCAGCAGCTTATATGAGCGGGAGTATGAGCAGTACTTC.

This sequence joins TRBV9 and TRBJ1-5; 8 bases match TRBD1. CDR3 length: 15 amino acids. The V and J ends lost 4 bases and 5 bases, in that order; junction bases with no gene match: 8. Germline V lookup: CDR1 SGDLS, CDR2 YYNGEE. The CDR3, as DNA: TGTGCCAGCAGCCTTGGACAGGGTGGGGATCAGCCCCAGCATTTT. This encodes CASSLGQGGDQPQHF.

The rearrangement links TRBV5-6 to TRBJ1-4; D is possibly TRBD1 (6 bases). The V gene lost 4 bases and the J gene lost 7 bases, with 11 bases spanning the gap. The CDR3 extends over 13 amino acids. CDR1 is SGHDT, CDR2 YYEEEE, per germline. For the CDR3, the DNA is TGTGCCAGCAGCACGGACAGATCTGAAAAACTGTTTTTT. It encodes CASSTDRSEKLFF.

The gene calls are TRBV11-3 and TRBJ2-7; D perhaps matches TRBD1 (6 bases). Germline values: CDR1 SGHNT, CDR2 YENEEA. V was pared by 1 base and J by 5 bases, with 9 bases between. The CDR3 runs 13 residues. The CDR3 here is CASSLGAGDEQYF. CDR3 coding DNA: TGTGCCAGCAGCTTAGGGGCAGGGGACGAGCAGTACTTC.

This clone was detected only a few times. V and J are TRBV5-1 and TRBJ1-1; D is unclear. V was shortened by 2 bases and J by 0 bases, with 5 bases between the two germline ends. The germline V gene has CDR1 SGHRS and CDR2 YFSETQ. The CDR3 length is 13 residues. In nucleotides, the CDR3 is TGCGCCAGCAGCTTCGCTCTGAACACTGAAGCTTTCTTT. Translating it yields CASSFALNTEAFF.

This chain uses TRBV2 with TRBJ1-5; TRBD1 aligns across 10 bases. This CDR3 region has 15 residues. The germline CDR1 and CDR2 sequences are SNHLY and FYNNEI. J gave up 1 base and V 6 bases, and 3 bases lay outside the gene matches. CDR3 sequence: CASRDRGGSNQPQHF. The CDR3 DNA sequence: TGTGCCAGCAGGGACAGGGGGGGGAGCAATCAGCCCCAGCATTTT.

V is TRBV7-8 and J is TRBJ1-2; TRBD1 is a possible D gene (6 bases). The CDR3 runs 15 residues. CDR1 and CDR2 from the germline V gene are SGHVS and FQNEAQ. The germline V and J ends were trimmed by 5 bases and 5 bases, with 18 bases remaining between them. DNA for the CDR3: TGTGCCAGCAGCCCTGACAGGAGCTCCCTTTATGGCTACACCTTC. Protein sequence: CASSPDRSSLYGYTF. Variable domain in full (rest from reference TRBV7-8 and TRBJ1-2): GAGVSQSPRYKVAKRGQDVALRCDPISGHVSLFWYQQALGQGPEFLTYFQNEAQLDKSGLPSDRFFAERPEGSVSTLKIQRTQQEDSAVYLCASSPDRSSLYGYTFGSGTRLTVV.

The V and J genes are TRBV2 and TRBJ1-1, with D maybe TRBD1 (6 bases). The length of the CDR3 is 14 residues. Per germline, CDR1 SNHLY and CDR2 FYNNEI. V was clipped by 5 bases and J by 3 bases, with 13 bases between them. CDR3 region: CASSMTGKDTEAFF. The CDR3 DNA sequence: TGTGCCAGCAGTATGACAGGAAAGGACACTGAAGCTTTCTTT.

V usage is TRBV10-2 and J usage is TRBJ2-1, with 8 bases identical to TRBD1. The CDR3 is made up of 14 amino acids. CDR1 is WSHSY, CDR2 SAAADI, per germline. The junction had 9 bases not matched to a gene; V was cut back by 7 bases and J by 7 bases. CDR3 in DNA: TGCGCCAGCAAGAAGTACAGGGGGAGGAATGAGCAGTTCTTC. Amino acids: CASKKYRGRNEQFF.

In DNA form, the CDR3 reads TGTGCCAGCTCACCACGGACCTCGGGAGGGAACACCGGGGAGCTGTTTTTT. It codes for CASSPRTSGGNTGELFF. This chain links TRBV18 with TRBJ2-2; 7 bases map to TRBD2. CDR1 is KGHSH and CDR2 is LQKENI in the germline V gene. After removal of 1 base from V and 1 base from J, the junction contained 6 bases not matched to a gene. The CDR3 runs 17 residues.

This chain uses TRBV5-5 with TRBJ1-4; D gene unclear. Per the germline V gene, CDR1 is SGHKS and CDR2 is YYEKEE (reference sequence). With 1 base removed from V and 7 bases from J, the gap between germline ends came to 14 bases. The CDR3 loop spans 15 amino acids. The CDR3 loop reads CASSLNTNTGEKLFF. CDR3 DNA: TGTGCCAGCAGCTTGAATACTAATACGGGTGAAAAACTGTTTTTT. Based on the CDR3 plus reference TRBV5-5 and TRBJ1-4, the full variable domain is DAGVTQSPTHLIKTRGQQVTLRCSPISGHKSVSWYQQVLGQGPQFIFQYYEKEERGRGNFPDRFSARQFPNYSSELNVNALLLGDSALYLCASSLNTNTGEKLFFGSGTQLSVL.

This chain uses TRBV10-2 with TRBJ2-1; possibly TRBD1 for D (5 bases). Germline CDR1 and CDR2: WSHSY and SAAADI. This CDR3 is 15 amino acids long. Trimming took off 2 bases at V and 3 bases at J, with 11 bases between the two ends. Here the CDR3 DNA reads TGCGCCAGCAGTGAGGGCAGGGTGAGCTACAATGAGCAGTTCTTC. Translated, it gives CASSEGRVSYNEQFF.